This T cell receptor (beta chain) originates from a study of T cells in Graves' hyperthyroidism and ophthalmopathy. As for the study in general: Sampling of peripheral blood happened at initial diagnosis, prior to any treatment.

Recently diagnosed hyperthyroidism of less than 2 months' duration affected patients aged 18 to 65. Clinical symptoms, serum thyroxine, TRAb, thyroid ultrasound and orbital computed tomography informed diagnoses. It was around 11 ml of fresh peripheral blood that supplied the PBMCs. The TCR beta CDR3 regions underwent amplification using RNA transcripts as the source. A set of HTBI primers served as the primers for a first-round RT-PCR of the TCR CDR3. Each CDR3 protein gets one entry after TCRdb re-called the multiplex PCR reads with MiXCR. The sample holds about 770,000 distinct CDR3 sequences, about 19% seen once. The clonotype comes from a woman aged 45 to 65 with Graves' hyperthyroidism that later progressed to Graves' ophthalmopathy. Sample: blood.

The CDR3 DNA is TGCGCCAGCAGCCCACAGGGGGCCTTCACCGGGGAGCTGTTTTTT. As protein: CASSPQGAFTGELFF. This chain connects TRBV4-1 to TRBJ2-2, with 9 bases that match TRBD1. The CDR3 covers 15 residues. From germline, CDR1 is MGHRA and CDR2 YSYEKL. V lost 4 bases to trimming and J lost 4 bases; unmatched junction nucleotides: 4.